The clone carrying this T cell receptor beta chain came up many times. Its antigen is unknown. A second PCR of 7 to 11 cycles used a sample-barcoded 5' primer and a J-beta primer mix. The template-switch adaptor was a 5' adaptor with 12 random nucleotides. It tagged each cDNA molecule. TCRdb re-called the 5' RACE reads with MiXCR, one entry per CDR3 protein. The data show 1.4 million to 1.5 million distinct CDR3 sequences, around two fifths seen once. The sample originates from a study of blood T cells in healthy people across ages. Notes on the study in general: Considered underestimates were the diversity estimates obtained from one million T cells. The CMV status of each donor remained undetermined, and this could have confounded shifts in expanded clonotypes.

The sequence derives from a woman aged 18-29 years in good health. What was sequenced was blood.

This CDR3 is CASSRIDRSNYEQYF. The DNA of the CDR3 is TGCGCCAGCAGCCGGATCGACAGATCTAACTACGAGCAGTACTTC. This chain links TRBV5-1 with TRBJ2-7; tentative D call: TRBD1 (5 bases). Germline V gene lookup returns CDR1 SGHRS and CDR2 YFSETQ. The CDR3 is 15 residues long. Trimming left V 4 bases short and J 3 bases short, with 17 bases between.